These T cell receptor beta chains were read from a single sample in a study of cytomegalovirus exposure and HLA in healthy donors. Some clones are missing from TCRdb's copy, which holds only in-frame ones; the method was immunoSEQ multiplex PCR. The table records about 200,000 clones, about 80% of them present only once. Sequencing was carried out using PBMCs. These receptors came from a man aged 35-49 years in good health and CMV-seropositive. The CDR3 runs from the conserved cysteine through the conserved F or W. The order of the fields is D gene, J gene, V gene, clone size, CDR3 DNA, CDR3 protein. The D gene is left open where the match is weak. Size is omitted from some rows. Given values are once, few, many or a class for expanded clones.

>TRBD2|TRBJ2-5|TRBV7-9|NA
TGTGCCAGCAGTAATAGCGGGAGGTCTCAAGAGACCCAGTACTTC
CASSNSGRSQETQYF
>NA|TRBJ2-3|TRBV25-1|NA
TGTGCCAGCAGTCGGACTACTGTCACAGATACGCAGTATTTT
CASSRTTVTDTQYF
>NA|TRBJ2-7|TRBV4-1|once
TGCGCCAGCAGCCAAGAACAGAACTACGAGCAGTACTTC
CASSQEQNYEQYF
>NA|TRBJ1-1|TRBV23-1|NA
TGCGCCAGCAGTCAATCGAGTCGGGGGACCGTCACTGAAGCTTTCTTT
CASSQSSRGTVTEAFF
>TRBD2|TRBJ2-7|TRBV7-8|NA
TGTGCCAGCAGCCCAGAGCGGGGGCGCGAGCAGTACTTC
CASSPERGREQYF
>TRBD2|TRBJ2-7|TRBV19|NA
TGTGCCAGTAGTATCGGGCTAGCGGAGTCCTACGAGCAGTACTTC
CASSIGLAESYEQYF
>TRBD2|TRBJ2-7|TRBV19|NA
TGTGCCAGTAGTCTAACTAGCGGACCATCCTACGAGCAGTACTTC
CASSLTSGPSYEQYF
>NA|TRBJ2-7|TRBV6-1|NA
TGTGCCAGCGGGGGGGGAGGGACAGGCACTTACGAGCAGTACTTC
CASGGGGTGTYEQYF
>TRBD2|TRBJ2-4|TRBV2|NA
TGTGCCAGCAGTTCTCGACTAGCGGGAGTTTACATTCAGTACTTC
CASSSRLAGVYIQYF
>TRBD1|TRBJ1-1|TRBV6-5|NA
TGTGCCAGCAGGCGCCCAGGGGGCTTGAACACTGAAGCTTTCTTT
CASRRPGGLNTEAFF
>TRBD1|TRBJ1-2|TRBV14|NA
TGTGCCAGCAGCCCTTGGACAGGGGACTATGGCTACACCTTC
CASSPWTGDYGYTF
>NA|TRBJ2-3|TRBV29-1|NA
TGCAGCGTTGAAGTTCAGAGGAGCGGAGATACGCAGTATTTT
CSVEVQRSGDTQYF
>TRBD2|TRBJ2-3|TRBV9|once
TGTGCCAGCAGCCGGACTAGCGGGAGAGCAGATACGCAGTATTTT
CASSRTSGRADTQYF
>NA|TRBJ1-5|TRBV2|NA
TGTGCCAGCAGTGGGGTCGAGGGTAGACAGCCCCAGCATTTT
CASSGVEGRQPQHF
>TRBD1|TRBJ2-7|TRBV13|NA
TGTGCCTCCCTCGGGACAGGGACCCACGAGCAGTACTTC
CASLGTGTHEQYF
>NA|TRBJ2-5|TRBV5-4|NA
TGTGCCAGCAGCTTGCCGATTGGGGGCCGAGAGACCCAGTACTTC
CASSLPIGGRETQYF
>TRBD2|TRBJ2-1|TRBV10-1|NA
TGCGCCAGCAGTGAAAGTCCTAGCGGGAGGAACAATGAGCAGTTCTTC
CASSESPSGRNNEQFF